This is a list of T cell receptor beta chains from one sample in a study of human T cells and chemical hapten exposure. TCRdb re-analysed the RACE reads in MiXCR, keeping a single row per CDR3 protein. The table has some 74,000 distinct CDR3 sequences, approximately 12% seen once. The sample consisted of whole blood, taken in connection with sensitization to the hapten diphenylcyclopropenone (DPC). These receptors came from a woman in her fifties or sixties with alopecia areata. Some clones in this sample may be carry-over from other donors' samples. Each CDR3 is given with its conserved first and last residue. A D gene is named only where the DNA matches it firmly. Rows may omit the clone size; those that give it use once, few, many or a size class.

v_gene,abundance,d_gene,j_gene,CDR3nt,CDR3aa
TRBV18,.,.,TRBJ2-1,TGTGTCAGCTGCCGTTCTCTCGAGCCGCACAATGAGCAGTTCTTC,CVSCRSLEPHNEQFF
TRBV24-1,once,.,TRBJ2-3,TGTGCCACCAGCAGGGGAGATACGCAGTATTTT,CATSRGDTQYF
TRBV25-1,many,.,TRBJ2-1,TGTGCCAGCAGTGAATGGGAGGACCTCAGCAATGAGCAGTTCTTC,CASSEWEDLSNEQFF
TRBV6-6,few,TRBD2,TRBJ2-5,TGTGCCAGCAGTTACTCCGGGACTACACAAGAGACCCAGTACTTC,CASSYSGTTQETQYF
TRBV29-1,few,TRBD1,TRBJ2-7,TGCAGCGTTGAGTCCAGGGGGCCCGGCGAGCAGTACTTC,CSVESRGPGEQYF
TRBV6-5,many,TRBD1,TRBJ1-4,TGTGCCAGCAGTCCCGGACAGGCGAAACTGTTTTTT,CASSPGQAKLFF
TRBV2,.,.,TRBJ2-3,TGTGCCAGTAACGTGGGAGCGGTTGCTAGCACAGATACGCAGTATTTT,CASNVGAVASTDTQYF
TRBV6-7,.,.,TRBJ2-3,TGTGCCAGCAGTTTCACAGGCCCCACGGATACGCAGTATTTT,CASSFTGPTDTQYF
TRBV5-1,many,TRBD1,TRBJ1-2,TGCGCCAGCAGCTTGAGCAGTTCGAGGGGGCCAAAATATGGCTACACCTTC,CASSLSSSRGPKYGYTF
TRBV18,.,.,TRBJ2-7,TGTGCCAGCTCGACAGACTACGAGCAGTACTTC,CASSTDYEQYF
TRBV19,few,.,TRBJ2-6,TGTGCCAGTAGTAAACGCGTCGGGGCCAACGTCCTGACTTTC,CASSKRVGANVLTF
TRBV29-1,few,TRBD2,TRBJ2-1,TGCAGCGTTGCGGCGGGAGGGTTCAATGAGCAGTTCTTC,CSVAAGGFNEQFF
TRBV28,.,.,TRBJ2-7,TGTGCCAGCAGTTCCCGGTGGCTCTCTCGAGAGCAGTACTTC,CASSSRWLSREQYF
TRBV18,.,TRBD2,TRBJ2-7,TGTGCCAGCTCACACGTGGGAAGCGGGGATAGCTACGAGCAGTACTTC,CASSHVGSGDSYEQYF
TRBV12-3/TRBV12-4,few,TRBD1,TRBJ1-1,TGTGCCAGCGGGGGACAGCGAACCGAAGCTTTCTTT,CASGGQRTEAFF
TRBV6-2/TRBV6-3,.,TRBD2,TRBJ2-7,TGTGCCAGCAGGACTAGCGGGAGTGCCTACGAGCAGTACTTC,CASRTSGSAYEQYF
TRBV6-6,few,.,TRBJ2-7,TGTGCCAGCAGTTACTCGATGGTAGCGGACTACGAGCAGTACTTC,CASSYSMVADYEQYF
TRBV29-1,many,.,TRBJ2-5,TGCAGCGTTGAAGATCCGGCAGGGAAGGAGACCCAGTACTTC,CSVEDPAGKETQYF
TRBV20-1,many,TRBD2,TRBJ2-7,TGCAGTGCTAGAGATCGTAGCGGGAGGGGCGCCTACGAGCAGTACTTC,CSARDRSGRGAYEQYF
TRBV5-1,few,.,TRBJ1-2,TGCGCCAGCAGCTTGTCGTTAGGGAAGGATGGCTACACCTTC,CASSLSLGKDGYTF
TRBV3-1,many,TRBD1,TRBJ1-2,TGTGCCAGCAGCCATCAATTTCTTAGGACAGGGTCGGTTAACTATGGCTACACCTTC,CASSHQFLRTGSVNYGYTF
TRBV7-6,many,TRBD1,TRBJ2-2,TGTGCCAGCGCGTCACAGGGGCCCGGGGAGCTGTTTTTT,CASASQGPGELFF
TRBV4-1,many,.,TRBJ2-2,TGCGCCAGTAGGAGGAACACCGGGGAGCTGTTTTTT,CASRRNTGELFF
TRBV7-2,.,TRBD2,TRBJ2-7,TGTGCCAGCAGCATCTCTAGCGGAACCGCCTACGAGCAGTACTTC,CASSISSGTAYEQYF
TRBV3-1,.,TRBD2,TRBJ2-7,TGTGCCAGCAGCCAAGGTTTAGCGGGGACCTACGAGCAGTACTTC,CASSQGLAGTYEQYF
TRBV7-8,.,TRBD2,TRBJ2-3,TGTGCCAGCAGCTTATTGATGGGCGGGAGATCCACCGATACGCAGTATTTT,CASSLLMGGRSTDTQYF
TRBV5-1,.,.,TRBJ2-5,TGCGCCAGCAGCCCCAAGCGGCAAGACAGGGAGACCCAGTACTTC,CASSPKRQDRETQYF
TRBV7-9,many,.,TRBJ1-1,TGTGCCAGCAGAAAGGAGCCCGGGACTTCCCTAGGCGCTTTCTTT,CASRKEPGTSLGAFF
TRBV29-1,.,.,TRBJ1-5,TGCAGCGCCCTACTGGCGGGGCAGCCCCAGCATTTT,CSALLAGQPQHF
TRBV18,many,.,TRBJ1-1,TGTGCCAGCTCACCTACAGGGAGTAACACTGAAGCTTTCTTT,CASSPTGSNTEAFF
TRBV11-2,few,.,TRBJ2-5,TGTGCCAGCAGCTGGGGGACGCAAGAGACCCAGTACTTC,CASSWGTQETQYF
TRBV7-8,few,.,TRBJ1-4,TGTGCCAGCAGCCTAAGACCGATACCAAGCAGTGAAAAACTGTTTTTT,CASSLRPIPSSEKLFF
TRBV6-2/TRBV6-3,many,.,TRBJ2-7,TGTGCCAGCAGTTCCCAGGGCGGAACCTACGAGCAGTACTTC,CASSSQGGTYEQYF
TRBV29-1,.,TRBD2,TRBJ2-5,TGCAGCCTAATGAGCGGGAGGAGAGAGACCCAGTACTTC,CSLMSGRRETQYF
TRBV21-1,many,.,TRBJ2-7,TGTGCCACCTCGTACGAGCAGTACTTC,CATSYEQYF
TRBV25-1,.,.,TRBJ1-6,TGTGCCAGCAGTCAGCCAGCATATAATTCACCCCTCCACTTT,CASSQPAYNSPLHF
TRBV6-2/TRBV6-3,many,.,TRBJ2-7,TGTGCCAGCAGTTACTCGAGACCACCCGGCGAGCAGTACTTC,CASSYSRPPGEQYF
TRBV2,many,.,TRBJ2-3,TGTGCCAGCAGTCTGACGGGGGCGGCAGATACGCAGTATTTT,CASSLTGAADTQYF